A single sample gave rise to the 15 T cell receptor beta chains below, sequenced in a study of blood T cell repertoires in COVID-19. Sequenced by immunoSEQ multiplex PCR; TCRdb stores in-frame clones only, minus some. The data show a few hundred thousand clones, with about 89% seen just once and 0.94% held by the top ten. What was sequenced was peripheral blood. The receptors originated from a woman aged 40 to 55 who had recovered from COVID-19.

The chain links TRBV7-3 to TRBJ2-3, with a weak D call TRBD1 (5 bases). Germline V CDR1 and CDR2: SGHTA, FQGTGA. CDR3 length equals 15 residues. With 5 bases removed from V and 4 bases from J, the gap between germline ends came to 16 bases. The CDR3 protein is CASSQTHTGADTQYF. The DNA of the CDR3 is TGTGCCAGCAGCCAAACCCACACAGGAGCAGATACGCAGTATTTT.

This clone came up a few times. The chain links TRBV6-2 or TRBV6-3 to TRBJ2-1; a weak D match, TRBD2 (6 bases). CDR3 length: 13 amino acids. Germline CDR1 is MNHEY and CDR2 is SVGEGT. V lost 0 bases and J 9 bases, leaving 9 bases between the germline ends. The CDR3 loop is CASSYSLGGEQFF. CDR3 DNA: TGTGCCAGCAGTTACTCGCTCGGGGGTGAGCAGTTCTTC.

In its sample, this clone was seen once. V usage is TRBV28 and J usage is TRBJ1-3; D ambiguous. The V end lost 4 bases, the J end lost 0 bases, and 13 bases lay between the germline ends. The CDR3 covers 16 residues. CDR1 is MDHEN and CDR2 is SYDVKM in the germline V gene. Here the CDR3 DNA reads TGTGCCAGCAGTTATTTGGTCGGGAGCTCTGGAAACACCATATATTTT. The encoded protein is CASSYLVGSSGNTIYF.

The rearrangement links TRBV28 to TRBJ1-4; TRBD1 matches 8 bases. Germline V gene sequence: CDR1 MDHEN, CDR2 SYDVKM. V trimming: 6 bases; J trimming: 4 bases; junction bases outside the gene matches: 7. This CDR3 has 15 amino acids. The CDR3 region has the DNA TGTGCCAGCAGCCTCTCGGACAGGGATAATGAAAAACTGTTTTTT. This codes for CASSLSDRDNEKLFF.

The gene calls are TRBV9 and TRBJ2-1; D ambiguous. V shed 2 bases and J shed 5 bases, with 5 bases lying between them. The CDR3 spans 12 residues. The germline V gene has CDR1 SGDLS and CDR2 YYNGEE. The DNA for the CDR3 is TGTGCCAGCAGCGTCCGGGACAATGAGCAGTTCTTC. This gives the protein CASSVRDNEQFF.

CDR3 sequence (DNA): TGTGCCAGCAGCCCGGGACTAGCGGGCAATTCGAACACCGGGGAGCTGTTTTTT. Protein product: CASSPGLAGNSNTGELFF. The V call is TRBV7-9, the J call TRBJ2-2, with TRBD2 matching over 12 bases. Germline trimming cut 5 bases from V and 0 bases from J; bases unmatched to any gene: 7. Germline-derived CDR1 and CDR2 are SEHNR and FQNEAQ (reference sequence). This CDR3 has 18 residues.

The CDR3 loop is CASSLTAGNSEQFF. The CDR3 coding sequence is TGCGCCAGCAGCTTGACGGCGGGAAATAGTGAGCAGTTCTTC. This chain connects TRBV5-1 to TRBJ2-1; D perhaps matches TRBD2 (6 bases). The V and J ends lost 1 base and 9 bases respectively, with 14 bases between them. The CDR3 length is 14 residues. Germline-derived CDR1 and CDR2 are SGHRS and YFSETQ.

The chain employs TRBV11-3 and TRBJ2-2, with 11 bases aligning to TRBD2. The CDR3 loop spans 16 amino acids. Trimming removed 5 bases from V and 4 bases from J; junction bases left unmatched: 6. Germline V gene data show CDR1 as SGHNT and CDR2 as YENEEA. The CDR3 DNA reads TGTGCCAGCAGCGCGACTAGCGGGAAGGTCACCGGGGAGCTGTTTTTT. The encoded protein is CASSATSGKVTGELFF. Using reference TRBV11-3 and TRBJ2-2 for the parts outside the CDR3, the full variable domain is EAGVVQSPRYKIIEKKQPVAFWCNPISGHNTLYWYLQNLGQGPELLIRYENEEAVDDSQLPKDRFSAERLKGVDSTLKIQPAELGDSAVYLCASSATSGKVTGELFFGEGSRLTVL.

This sequence joins TRBV29-1 and TRBJ2-2; D may be TRBD1 (6 bases). CDR1 SQVTM and CDR2 ANQGSEA come from the germline V gene. V shed 1 base and J shed 4 bases, with 10 bases lying between them. The CDR3 spans 14 residues. CDR3 sequence (DNA): TGCAGCGTTGAAGGCAAAGGGGGCACCGGGGAGCTGTTTTTT. It translates to CSVEGKGGTGELFF.

This clone was recorded only once. The rearrangement uses TRBV5-4 and TRBJ1-1; D perhaps matches TRBD1 (5 bases). V lost 4 bases, J lost 2 bases, and 12 bases lay in between. Per germline, CDR1 SGHNT and CDR2 YYREEE (reference sequence). The CDR3 loop spans 14 amino acids. The CDR3 nucleotides read TGTGCCAGCAGCCCTTCGGGGGGAAACACTGAAGCTTTCTTT. Its protein is CASSPSGGNTEAFF.

The rearrangement joins TRBV27 to TRBJ1-5; D is perhaps TRBD1 (5 bases). The CDR3 is 15 residues long. The germline V gene encodes CDR1 MNHEY and CDR2 SMNVEV (reference sequence). V lost 2 bases to trimming and J lost 2 bases, with 10 bases between them. CDR3 amino acids: CASSLNGARNQPQHF. The CDR3 region has the DNA TGTGCCAGCAGTTTAAATGGGGCGCGCAATCAGCCCCAGCATTTT.

This clone appeared a single time. CDR3 sequence reads: CASSPTRNYEQYF. CDR3 DNA sequence: TGCGCCAGCAGCCCAACTAGAAACTACGAGCAGTACTTC. The chain is built from TRBV4-1 and TRBJ2-7; TRBD2 is a possible D gene (5 bases). Germline CDR1 and CDR2: MGHRA and YSYEKL. This CDR3 is built from 13 residues. V dropped 4 bases and J dropped 3 bases, with 10 bases sitting between them.

The gene calls are TRBV19 and TRBJ2-3, with 9 bases aligning to TRBD2. J was trimmed by 6 bases and V by 3 bases; bases with no gene match: 13. The CDR3 spans 17 residues. Per the germline V gene, CDR1 is LNHDA and CDR2 is SQIVND (reference sequence). The CDR3, as DNA: TGTGCCAGTAGTATTCGGGGGGACAGCGGGAGGAGGGATACGCAGTATTTT. This translates into CASSIRGDSGRRDTQYF. The full variable domain, completed using reference TRBV19 and TRBJ2-3, is DGGITQSPKYLFRKEGQNVTLSCEQNLNHDAMYWYRQDPGQGLRLIYYSQIVNDFQKGDIAEGYSVSREKKESFPLTVTSAQKNPTAFYLCASSIRGDSGRRDTQYFGPGTRLTVL.

This sequence joins TRBV6-5 and TRBJ1-2; no firm D call. V lost 0 bases and J 2 bases, leaving 7 bases between the germline ends. CDR3 length equals 14 residues. In germline, CDR1 is MNHEY, CDR2 SVGAGI. CDR3 protein: CASSYSRINYGYTF. The CDR3 nucleotides are TGTGCCAGCAGTTACTCGAGGATAAACTATGGCTACACCTTC.

The rearrangement uses TRBV11-2 and TRBJ2-3; TRBD2 agrees at 7 bases. V lost 2 bases to trimming and J lost 2 bases; unmatched junction nucleotides: 7. This CDR3 region has 16 residues. Germline CDR1 SGHAT, CDR2 FQNNGV. The DNA of the CDR3 is TGTGCCAGCAGCTTACGAACTAGCGCCTCCACAGATACGCAGTATTTT. It yields the protein CASSLRTSASTDTQYF.